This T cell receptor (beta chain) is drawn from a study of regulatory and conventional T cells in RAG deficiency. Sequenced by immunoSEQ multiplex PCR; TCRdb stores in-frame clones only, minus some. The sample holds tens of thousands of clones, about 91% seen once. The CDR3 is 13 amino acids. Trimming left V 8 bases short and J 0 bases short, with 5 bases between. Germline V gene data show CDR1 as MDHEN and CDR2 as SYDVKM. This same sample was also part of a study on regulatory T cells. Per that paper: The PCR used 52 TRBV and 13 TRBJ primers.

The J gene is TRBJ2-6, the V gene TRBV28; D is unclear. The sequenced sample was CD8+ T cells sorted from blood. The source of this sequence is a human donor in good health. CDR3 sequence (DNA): TGTGCCAGCGCCCTCTCTGGGGCCAACGTCCTGACTTTC. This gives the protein CASALSGANVLTF.